The rows below give T cell receptor beta chains drawn from one sample of a study of blood T cell repertoires in COVID-19. Repertoires were generated with immunoSEQ multiplex PCR, while TCRdb's copy carries only in-frame clones and drops some. In the table there are about 280,000 clones, roughly 87% of which are singletons. The source material was peripheral blood. These receptor sequences come from a woman in her 50s who had recovered from COVID-19. The CDR3 runs from the conserved cysteine through the conserved F or W. The D gene is left open where the match is weak. Clone size is shown for a subset of rows, as once, few, many or a class of expanded clone.

d_call j_call v_call clone_size cdr3_nt cdr3_aa
NA TRBJ2-2 TRBV5-1 once TGCGCCAGCAGCTTGGTCCAGGATTCGAACACCGGGGAGCTGTTTTTT CASSLVQDSNTGELFF
NA TRBJ1-1 TRBV7-2 NA TGTGCCAGCAGCTGGCAGCGTAGGAACACTGAAGCTTTCTTT CASSWQRRNTEAFF
NA TRBJ2-5 TRBV7-2 NA TGTGCCAGCAGCAGAGGCGGTGAAGAGACCCAGTACTTC CASSRGGEETQYF
NA TRBJ1-5 TRBV6-5 NA TGTGCCAGCAGTACCCGGTCTGGAGGCAATCAGCCCCAGCATTTT CASSTRSGGNQPQHF
NA TRBJ1-4 TRBV7-9 NA TGTGCCAGCAGCTTAAAACACCTTGCAACTAATGAAAAACTGTTTTTT CASSLKHLATNEKLFF
NA TRBJ2-7 TRBV5-1 NA TGCGCCAGCAGCGTTCTAGACTATGCCTACGAGCAGTACTTC CASSVLDYAYEQYF
NA TRBJ2-2 TRBV3-1/TRBV3-2 NA TGTGCCAGCAGCCAACTTCTACAGGGGGAGCTGTTTTTT CASSQLLQGELFF
NA TRBJ1-1 TRBV7-6 NA TGTGCCAGCAGCCCCGAGGCCGGGTGGAGGAACACTGAAGCTTTCTTT CASSPEAGWRNTEAFF
TRBD2 TRBJ2-2 TRBV5-5 NA TGTGCCAGCAGCTTGGGGGGACTAGCGGGAGGACCTCTCGGGGAGCTGTTTTTT CASSLGGLAGGPLGELFF
TRBD1 TRBJ2-7 TRBV5-8 NA TGTGCCAGCAGCATAGGACAGGGTTACTCCTACGAGCAGTACTTC CASSIGQGYSYEQYF
TRBD2 TRBJ2-1 TRBV27 once TGTGCCAGCAGTTTGGGGGGACTAGCGGGAGGGTACAATGAGCAGTTCTTC CASSLGGLAGGYNEQFF
TRBD1 TRBJ1-1 TRBV14 few TGTGCCAGCAGCCAAGAAGGGCCCAGGGGGGTAGGAGCTTTCTTT CASSQEGPRGVGAFF
TRBD1 TRBJ1-1 TRBV7-9 NA TGTGCCAGCAGCGCAACAGGGGCTGAAGCTTTCTTT CASSATGAEAFF
NA TRBJ2-3 TRBV6-5 NA TGTGCCAGCAGTTACGACAGCCTCACAGATACGCAGTATTTT CASSYDSLTDTQYF
NA TRBJ2-7 TRBV20-1 NA TGCAGTGCTAGTCGGCCCGGCGGTACATCCTACGAGCAGTACTTC CSASRPGGTSYEQYF
NA TRBJ2-1 TRBV30 NA TGTGCCTGGAGGGACAAAAACAATGAGCAGTTCTTC CAWRDKNNEQFF
NA TRBJ2-2 TRBV19 NA TGTGCCAGTAGTACCGGAGATTATAACGGGGAGCTGTTTTTT CASSTGDYNGELFF
TRBD1 TRBJ2-1 TRBV29-1 once TGCAGCGTTGAACGGGGGACAGGGAGCTCCTACAATGAGCAGTTCTTC CSVERGTGSSYNEQFF
TRBD1 TRBJ1-4 TRBV9 NA TGTGCCAGCAGCGTAGGCGACAGGGGGCTACGAGGAACTAATGAAAAACTGTTTTTT CASSVGDRGLRGTNEKLFF
NA TRBJ1-5 TRBV10-2 NA TGCGCCAGCAGTGAGTCAGCCTCAGGGTATAGCAATCAGCCCCAGCATTTT CASSESASGYSNQPQHF
NA TRBJ2-2 TRBV7-3 NA TGTGCCAGCAGCTTAGGGGGGAGTGGTTACGGGGAGCTGTTTTTT CASSLGGSGYGELFF
NA TRBJ2-7 TRBV5-1 once TGCGCCAGCAGCTCTCTATCTGTGCAGTACTTC CASSSLSVQYF